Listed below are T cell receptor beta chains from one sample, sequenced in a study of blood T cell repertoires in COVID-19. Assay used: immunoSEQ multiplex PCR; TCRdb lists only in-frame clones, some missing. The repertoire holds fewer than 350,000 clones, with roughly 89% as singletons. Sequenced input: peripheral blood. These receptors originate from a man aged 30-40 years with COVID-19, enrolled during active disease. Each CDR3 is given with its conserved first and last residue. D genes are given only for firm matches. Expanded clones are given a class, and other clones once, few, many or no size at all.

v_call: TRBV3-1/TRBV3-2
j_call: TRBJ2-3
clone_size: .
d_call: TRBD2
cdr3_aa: CASSLGTSVRTQYF
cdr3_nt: TGTGCCAGCAGCCTCGGGACTAGCGTTCGTACGCAGTATTTT

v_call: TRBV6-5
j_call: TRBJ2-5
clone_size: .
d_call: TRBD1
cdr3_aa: CASSYGQGLGETQYF
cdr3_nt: TGTGCCAGCAGTTACGGACAGGGGTTAGGAGAGACCCAGTACTTC

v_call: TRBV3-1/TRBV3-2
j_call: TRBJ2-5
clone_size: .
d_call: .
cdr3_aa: CASGPPQETQYF
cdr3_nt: TGTGCCAGCGGGCCGCCACAAGAGACCCAGTACTTC

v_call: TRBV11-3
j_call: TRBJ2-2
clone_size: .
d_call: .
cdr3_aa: CASSLLHGAGELFF
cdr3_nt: TGTGCCAGCAGCCTCCTCCACGGGGCCGGGGAGCTGTTTTTT

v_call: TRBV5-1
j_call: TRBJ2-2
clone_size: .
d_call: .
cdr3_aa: CASSLGSRPGELFF
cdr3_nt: TGCGCCAGCAGCTTGGGGTCTAGGCCCGGGGAGCTGTTTTTT

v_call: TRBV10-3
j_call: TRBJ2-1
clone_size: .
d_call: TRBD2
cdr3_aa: CAILPYLGLAVSSYNEQFF
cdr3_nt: TGTGCCATCTTACCATACCTGGGACTAGCGGTGAGCTCCTACAATGAGCAGTTCTTC

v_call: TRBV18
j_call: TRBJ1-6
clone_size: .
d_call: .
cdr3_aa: CASSPLKPRVSYNSPLHF
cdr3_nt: TGTGCCAGCTCACCACTTAAGCCCCGGGTCTCCTATAATTCACCCCTCCACTTT

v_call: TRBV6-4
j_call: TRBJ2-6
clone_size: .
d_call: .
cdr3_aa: CASSDSTSHRDGSSGANVLTF
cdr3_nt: TGTGCCAGCAGTGACTCTACCAGTCACAGGGATGGGTCCTCTGGGGCCAACGTCCTGACTTTC

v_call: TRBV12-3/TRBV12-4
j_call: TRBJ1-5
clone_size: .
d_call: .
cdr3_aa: CASHGTNYQPQHF
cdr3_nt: TGTGCCAGCCACGGGACAAATTATCAGCCCCAGCATTTT

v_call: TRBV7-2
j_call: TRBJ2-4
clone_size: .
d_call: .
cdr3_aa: CASSANSPKNIQYF
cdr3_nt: TGTGCCAGCAGCGCCAACAGCCCCAAAAACATTCAGTACTTC

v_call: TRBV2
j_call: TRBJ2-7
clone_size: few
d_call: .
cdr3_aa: CASSERSSHYEQYF
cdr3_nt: TGTGCCAGCAGTGAGCGGAGTTCTCACTACGAGCAGTACTTC

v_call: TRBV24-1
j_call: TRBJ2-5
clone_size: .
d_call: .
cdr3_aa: CATSALEGGETQYF
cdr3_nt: TGTGCCACCAGTGCCTTGGAGGGAGGAGAGACCCAGTACTTC

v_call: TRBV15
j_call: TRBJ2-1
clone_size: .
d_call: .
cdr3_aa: CATSREGWGPSLNLF
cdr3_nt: TGTGCCACCAGCAGAGAGGGGTGGGGGCCATCTCTTAATCTCTTC

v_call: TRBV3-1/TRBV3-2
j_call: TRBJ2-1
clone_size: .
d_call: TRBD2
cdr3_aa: CASSRYTLAGAYNEQFF
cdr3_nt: TGTGCCAGCAGCCGGTACACACTAGCGGGAGCCTACAATGAGCAGTTCTTC

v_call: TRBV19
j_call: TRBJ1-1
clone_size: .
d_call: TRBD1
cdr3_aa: CASSIGIAKTGAGNMNTEAFF
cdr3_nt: TGTGCCAGTAGTATAGGGATAGCGAAAACAGGGGCCGGAAACATGAACACTGAAGCTTTCTTT

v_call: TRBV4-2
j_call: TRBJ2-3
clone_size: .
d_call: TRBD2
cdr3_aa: CASSQNSGASDTQYF
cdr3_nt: TGTGCCAGCAGCCAAAATAGCGGGGCCTCAGATACGCAGTATTTT

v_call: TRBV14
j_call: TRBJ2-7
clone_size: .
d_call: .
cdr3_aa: CASSLGQNNYEQYF
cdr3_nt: TGTGCCAGCAGCCTAGGACAGAATAACTACGAGCAGTACTTC

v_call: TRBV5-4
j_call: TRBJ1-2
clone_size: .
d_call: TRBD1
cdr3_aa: CASSSRDREAYGYTF
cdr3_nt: TGTGCCAGCAGCTCCCGGGACAGGGAGGCCTATGGCTACACCTTC

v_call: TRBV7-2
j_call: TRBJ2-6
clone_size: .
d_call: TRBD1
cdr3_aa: CASSLSSDRAGANVLTF
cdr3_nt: TGTGCCAGCAGCCTAAGTTCGGACAGGGCTGGGGCCAACGTCCTGACTTTC

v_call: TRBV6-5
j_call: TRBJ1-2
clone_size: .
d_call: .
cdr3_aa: CASRTQPNYGYTF
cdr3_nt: TGTGCCAGCCGGACTCAGCCTAACTATGGCTACACCTTC

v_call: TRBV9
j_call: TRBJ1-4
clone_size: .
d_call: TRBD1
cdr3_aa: CASSVNDRVAEKLFF
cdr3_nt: TGTGCCAGCAGCGTAAACGACAGGGTGGCAGAAAAACTGTTTTTT

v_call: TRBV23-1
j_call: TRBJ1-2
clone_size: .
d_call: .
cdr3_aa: CASSPFKQCPGFYGYTF
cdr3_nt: TGCGCCAGCAGTCCATTCAAACAATGCCCGGGGTTCTATGGCTACACCTTC